This entry lists 23 T cell receptor beta chains sequenced from one sample in a study of CD8+CD57+ T cells in acquired aplastic anemia (dated by TCRdb to the late 2010s). The instrument was an Illumina HiSeq 2000. Profiling of TCR beta VDJ combinations and CDR3 sequences used genomic DNA as the template. The public sequencing data were trimmed at Q25 with fastp and processed into clonotypes with MiXCR by TCRdb, which kept only in-frame beta chains. Rows are unified per CDR3 protein, each entry keeping the most common DNA and genes. The sample contains around 200,000 distinct CDR3 sequences, 40% to 55% of them found a single time. The ten largest clonotypes hold approximately 9.7% of the sample. The patients picked for sequencing were ones in whom flow cytometry had shown an expansion of CD8+CD57+ cells. Sample: sorted CD4+, CD8+, or CD8+CD57+ T cells (not recorded which) from PBMCs. These receptors were obtained from a human donor with aplastic anemia.

This clonotype was counted a few times. The genes are TRBV18 and TRBJ2-1, with D possibly called TRBD1 or TRBD2 (7 bases each). V was cut by 7 bases and J by 8 bases, with 21 bases left in between. The germline V gene encodes CDR1 KGHSH and CDR2 LQKENI. There are 15 residues in the CDR3. The CDR3 here is CASFQTQGGSDEQFF. CDR3 DNA sequence: TGTGCCAGCTTTCAGACCCAGGGGGGGAGCGATGAGCAGTTCTTC.

There are a few counts of this clonotype. The chain is built from TRBV19 and TRBJ2-5; TRBD2 is a possible D gene (5 bases). This CDR3 is built from 13 residues. V lost 2 bases, J lost 2 bases, and 6 bases lay in between. The V gene's germline CDR1 is LNHDA and CDR2 SQIVND (reference sequence). Here the CDR3 DNA reads TGTGCCAGTAGTATACGCGGGCAAGAGACCCAGTACTTC. This gives the protein CASSIRGQETQYF.

This clonotype was counted once. The junction departs from germline at one end; a sequencing error may be responsible. The chain is built from TRBV15 and TRBJ2-5; no clear D. The V gene's germline CDR1 is LNHNV and CDR2 YYDKDF (reference sequence). The CDR3 covers 13 residues. This chain's CDR3 is CATSSMGSETQYF. CDR3 nucleotide sequence: TGTGCCACCAGCAGTATGGGGTCTGAGACCCAATACTTC.

The chain employs TRBV15 and TRBJ2-7; 7 bases fit TRBD2. The V segment lost 1 base and the J segment 3 bases; nucleotides outside the gene matches: 3. The length of the CDR3 is 14 residues. The germline gives CDR1 LNHNV, CDR2 YYDKDF (reference sequence). The DNA of the CDR3 is TGTGCCACCAGCAGAGCGGGGGGAGACTACGAGCAGTACTTC. The encoded protein is CATSRAGGDYEQYF.

This clonotype was seen at least ten times. This chain joins TRBV10-3 and TRBJ2-3; D not resolved. Trimming took 4 bases from V and 2 from J, leaving 4 bases between them. Per the germline V gene, CDR1 is ENHRY and CDR2 is SYGVKD. The CDR3 runs 12 residues. CDR3 in amino acids: CAISVTTDTQYF. The CDR3 DNA is TGTGCCATCAGTGTCACCACAGATACGCAGTATTTT.

This rearrangement joins TRBV19 to TRBJ2-1, with TRBD1 as a possible D gene (5 bases). The CDR3 has 14 amino acids. Trimming left V 3 bases short and J 6 bases short, with 12 bases between. Per the germline V gene, CDR1 is LNHDA and CDR2 is SQIVND (reference sequence). CDR3 sequence reads: CASSIGMGLNEQFF. CDR3 in DNA: TGTGCCAGTAGTATTGGGATGGGGCTCAATGAGCAGTTCTTC.

The chain has TRBV20-1 and TRBJ1-1; 7 nucleotides agree with TRBD1. J gave up 1 base and V 5 bases, and 4 bases lay outside the gene matches. The CDR3 loop spans 13 amino acids. Germline V lookup: CDR1 DFQATT, CDR2 SNEGSKA (reference sequence). The CDR3 sequence: CSAYNRGNTEAFF. The CDR3 DNA is TGCAGTGCTTACAACAGGGGGAACACTGAAGCTTTCTTT.

This clonotype was observed a handful of times. The chain is built from TRBV30 and TRBJ2-1, with D maybe TRBD1 (7 bases). Germline CDR1 is GTSNPN and CDR2 is SVGIG (reference sequence). This CDR3 comprises 13 residues. V was pared by 8 bases and J by 8 bases, with 19 bases between. CDR3 sequence: CAAQRGREYEQFF. CDR3 in DNA: TGTGCCGCTCAGAGGGGGCGGGAATATGAGCAGTTCTTC. Using reference TRBV30 and TRBJ2-1 for the parts outside the CDR3, the full variable domain is SQTIHQWPATLVQPVGSPLSLECTVEGTSNPNLYWYRQAAGRGLQLLFYSVGIGQISSEVPQNLSASRPQDRQFILSSKKLLLSDSGFYLCAAQRGREYEQFFGPGTRLTVL.

The chain employs TRBV4-2 and TRBJ1-2; D perhaps matches TRBD1 (5 bases). Trimming pared 2 bases from V and 7 bases from J, leaving 20 bases between. This CDR3 spans 16 amino acids. Germline values: CDR1 LGHNA, CDR2 YNFKEQ. CDR3 in amino acids: CASSQPGLTMGTGYTF. CDR3 in DNA: TGTGCCAGCAGCCAACCGGGGCTCACGATGGGGACTGGCTACACCTTC.

This chain's CDR3 is CASSFPNYNSPLHF. CDR3 DNA sequence: TGTGCCAGCAGTTTCCCGAATTATAATTCACCCCTCCACTTT. The chain is built from TRBV28 and TRBJ1-6; D unresolved. Per germline, CDR1 MDHEN and CDR2 SYDVKM. The length of the CDR3 is 14 residues. Trimming took 3 bases from V and 4 from J, leaving 7 bases between them.

The J gene is TRBJ2-6, the V gene TRBV13; no clear D gene. The CDR3 sequence is 17 residues long. Trimming took off 5 bases at V and 0 bases at J, with 14 bases between the two ends. CDR1 and CDR2 (germline): PRHDT, FYEKMQ (reference sequence). CDR3 protein: CASSQFAYYSGANVLTF. CDR3 sequence (DNA): TGTGCCAGCAGCCAGTTTGCCTATTACTCTGGGGCCAACGTCCTGACTTTC.

The rearrangement links TRBV19 to TRBJ1-1; D gene uncertain. CDR1 LNHDA and CDR2 SQIVND come from the germline V gene (reference sequence). V dropped 7 bases and J dropped 0 bases, with 9 bases sitting between them. The CDR3 runs to 13 residues. This CDR3 reads CASTGDLNTEAFF. The CDR3 DNA sequence: TGTGCCAGTACCGGAGACCTGAACACTGAAGCTTTCTTT.

This clonotype showed up just once. The chain has TRBV20-1 and TRBJ1-5; no reliable D call. Germline loops: CDR1 DFQATT, CDR2 SNEGSKA (reference sequence). The CDR3 is 12 residues long. Between the trimmed V and J ends, which lost 3 bases and 4 bases, there was a span of 7 bases. CDR3 DNA sequence: TGCAGTGCTAGTATGTGGAATCAGCCCCAGCATTTT. Its translation is CSASMWNQPQHF.

The chain links TRBV6-1 to TRBJ1-1, with 8 bases that match TRBD1. CDR1 is MNHNS and CDR2 is SASEGT in the germline V gene. V lost 6 bases to trimming and J lost 0 bases; unmatched junction nucleotides: 6. This CDR3 spans 15 amino acids. Here the CDR3 DNA reads TGTGCCAGCAGGGACCAGGACAGGGTGAACACTGAAGCTTTCTTT. This encodes CASRDQDRVNTEAFF.

This clonotype was seen a handful of times. The chain has TRBV7-9 and TRBJ2-7; the D is unclear. The germline CDR1 and CDR2 sequences are SEHNR and FQNEAQ (reference sequence). The CDR3 contains 13 residues. Trimming took off 9 bases at V and 2 bases at J, with 14 bases between the two ends. The CDR3 is CASSAAEPYEQYF. The CDR3 nucleotides are TGTGCCAGTTCGGCGGCTGAGCCCTACGAGCAGTACTTC.

The V and J genes are TRBV27 and TRBJ1-1; 8 bases match TRBD1. This CDR3 has 14 residues. The germline gives CDR1 MNHEY, CDR2 SMNVEV (reference sequence). Trimming took 9 bases from V and 2 from J; bases not matched to a gene: 8. CDR3 in DNA: TGTGCCAGTAACAGACAGGGGCCAAACACTGAAGCTTTCTTT. Amino acids: CASNRQGPNTEAFF.

The sample holds many counts of this clonotype. The gene calls are TRBV12-3 or TRBV12-4 and TRBJ1-4; D gene unclear. The CDR3 sequence is 13 residues long. Trimming shortened V by 5 bases and J by 7 bases, and 11 bases separated the two germline ends. CDR3 sequence reads: CASSPPGSEKLFF. The CDR3 DNA is TGTGCCAGCAGTCCCCCCGGGAGTGAAAAACTGTTTTTT.

This clonotype was recorded many times. At one end, the junction sequence differs from germline, possibly due to a read error. V usage is TRBV30 and J usage is TRBJ1-1, with D possibly being TRBD1 (6 bases). This CDR3 is 11 amino acids long. The germline V gene encodes CDR1 GTSNPN and CDR2 SVGIG (reference sequence). The CDR3: CAWRGFTEAFF. Written as DNA, the CDR3 is TGTGCATGGAGGGGGTTCACTGAAGCTTTCTTT.

This clonotype was seen more than once but under ten times. This chain links TRBV20-1 with TRBJ1-2, with TRBD1 as a possible D gene (6 bases). With 6 bases removed from V and 7 bases from J, the gap between germline ends came to 12 bases. Germline CDR1 and CDR2: DFQATT and SNEGSKA (reference sequence). The CDR3 length is 11 residues. CDR3: CSADWTAGYTF. CDR3 coding DNA: TGCAGTGCCGATTGGACAGCTGGCTACACCTTC.

This clonotype was counted many times. The chain joins TRBV5-5 to TRBJ2-7; 7 bases match TRBD2. The length of the CDR3 is 14 residues. After removal of 0 bases from V and 6 bases from J, the junction contained 6 bases not matched to a gene. CDR1 is SGHKS, CDR2 YYEKEE, per germline (reference sequence). The CDR3 region has the DNA TGTGCCAGCAGCTTGGGGGCGGGGGTCCGCGAGCAGTACTTC. This gives the protein CASSLGAGVREQYF.

The genes are TRBV29-1 and TRBJ2-5; TRBD1 matches at 7 bases. Trimming at V came to 7 bases and at J to 4 bases, leaving 6 bases not matched to a gene. The CDR3 length is 12 residues. The V gene's germline CDR1 is SQVTM and CDR2 ANQGSEA. This CDR3 reads CSAWTGPETQYF. In nucleotides, the CDR3 is TGCAGCGCCTGGACAGGCCCAGAGACCCAGTACTTC.

In this sample, this clonotype turned up many times. The chain has TRBV20-1 and TRBJ2-3, with 11 bases that match TRBD1. Germline CDR1 and CDR2: DFQATT and SNEGSKA (reference sequence). The CDR3 is 14 amino acids. Trimming took 4 bases from V and 5 from J; bases not matched to a gene: 5. CDR3 region: CSATGTGGEDTQYF. In DNA, the CDR3 is TGCAGTGCTACGGGGACAGGGGGTGAAGATACGCAGTATTTT.

This chain connects TRBV12-3 or TRBV12-4 to TRBJ1-4; D unresolved. V dropped 2 bases and J dropped 5 bases, with 6 bases sitting between them. This CDR3 is 13 amino acids long. This chain's CDR3 is CASSLRLNEKLFF. The DNA of the CDR3 is TGTGCCAGCAGTTTAAGATTGAATGAAAAACTGTTTTTT.